This T cell receptor (beta chain) is from a study of cytomegalovirus exposure and HLA in healthy donors. Points from the study as a whole: Being productive about 90% or about 30% of the time was typical of most TCR beta V segments in an earlier analysis. Rare TCR sequences predominated, though certain public TCRs were found in many donors.

Germline CDR1 and CDR2: SGHRS and YFSETQ. CDR3 size: 15 residues. Primers for the PCR totalled 60 Vbeta and 13 Jbeta. Method: immunoSEQ multiplex PCR; TCRdb's copy keeps in-frame clones and lacks some. Among 130,000 or so clones listed, around 70% were seen once. Worth noting for this clone: What it binds is not known.

Sequencing was performed on PBMCs. This chain joins TRBV5-1 and TRBJ2-5, with D perhaps TRBD1 (6 bases). Matching the DNA end better, TRBJ2-7 makes the J call doubtful. This receptor was identified in a man aged 40-55 years in good health and CMV-seropositive. CDR3 DNA sequence: TGCGCCAGCAGCTTGGTTGGCAGGGGAATCGACGAGCAGTACTTC. It codes for CASSLVGRGIDEQYF.